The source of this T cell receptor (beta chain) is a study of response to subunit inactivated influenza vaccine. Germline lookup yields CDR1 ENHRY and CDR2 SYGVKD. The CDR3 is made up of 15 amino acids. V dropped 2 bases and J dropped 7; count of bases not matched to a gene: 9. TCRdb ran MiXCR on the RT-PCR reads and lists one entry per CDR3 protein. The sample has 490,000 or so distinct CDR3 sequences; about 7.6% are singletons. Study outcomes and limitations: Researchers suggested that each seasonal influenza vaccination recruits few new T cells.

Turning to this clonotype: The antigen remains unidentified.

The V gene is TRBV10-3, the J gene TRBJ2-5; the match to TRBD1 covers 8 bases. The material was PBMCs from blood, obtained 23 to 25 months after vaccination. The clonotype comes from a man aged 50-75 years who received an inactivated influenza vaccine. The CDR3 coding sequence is TGTGCCATCAGTGAGGTGGCAGGGGGCTTCGTGACCCAGTACTTC. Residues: CAISEVAGGFVTQYF.